Listed here are 23 T cell receptor beta chains from one sample, sequenced in a study of T-cell reconstitution after alpha-beta-depleted transplantation in children. For TCRbeta, the library was prepared with unique molecular identifiers. Each CDR3 protein is one row after TCRdb ran MiXCR on the PCR reads. The sample records about 400,000 distinct CDR3 sequences, 20% being singletons. The sequencing used PBMCs from the stem cell graft donor, collected from the stem cell graft. These receptors originate from a human donor who donated a stem cell graft to a child with acute myeloid leukemia.

This clonotype was counted only a few times. V usage is TRBV2 and J usage is TRBJ2-3; 11 bases line up with TRBD1. The CDR3 extends over 18 amino acids. From germline, CDR1 is SNHLY and CDR2 FYNNEI. V lost 8 bases and J lost 0; bases outside the gene matches: 13. This CDR3 reads CASSGQGAILRSTDTQYF. CDR3 DNA sequence: TGTGCCAGCTCCGGACAGGGGGCGATTCTGCGTAGCACAGATACGCAGTATTTT.

This clonotype was seen more than once but under ten times. J is TRBJ2-1 and V is TRBV15; D gene unclear. Germline CDR1 LNHNV, CDR2 YYDKDF (reference sequence). With 0 bases removed from V and 7 bases from J, the gap between germline ends came to 7 bases. CDR3 length equals 13 residues. Written as DNA, the CDR3 is TGTGCCACCAGCAGAGATTCGCGGAATGAGCAGTTCTTC. Its protein product is CATSRDSRNEQFF.

This clonotype was counted a few times. The genes are TRBV7-9 and TRBJ2-1; perhaps TRBD2 as D (5 bases). This CDR3 has 15 residues. Trimming shortened V by 4 bases and J by 0 bases, and 10 bases separated the two germline ends. The germline CDR1 and CDR2 sequences are SEHNR and FQNEAQ (reference sequence). CDR3 sequence: CASSSRGYSYNEQFF. The DNA for the CDR3 is TGTGCCAGCAGCTCCCGGGGTTACTCCTACAATGAGCAGTTCTTC. Filled out from reference TRBV7-9 and TRBJ2-1, the complete variable domain reads DTGVSQNPRHKITKRGQNVTFRCDPISEHNRLYWYRQTLGQGPEFLTYFQNEAQLEKSRLLSDRFSAERPKGSFSTLEIQRTEQGDSAMYLCASSSRGYSYNEQFFGPGTRLTVL.

This clonotype showed up just a few times. The gene calls are TRBV5-1 and TRBJ2-7; TRBD2 matches 10 bases. This CDR3 region has 15 residues. Germline V lookup: CDR1 SGHRS, CDR2 YFSETQ. V lost 3 bases, J lost 5 bases, and 8 bases stayed unmatched. CDR3 DNA sequence: TGCGCCAGCAGCTCATTACTAGCGGGAAAGAACGAGCAGTACTTC. Protein sequence: CASSSLLAGKNEQYF.

There are a few counts of this clonotype. The chain couples TRBV19 to TRBJ2-5, with 8 bases that match TRBD2. The V gene's germline CDR1 is LNHDA and CDR2 SQIVND (reference sequence). The CDR3 loop spans 13 amino acids. With V trimmed by 11 bases and J by 4 bases, 9 bases remained unmatched. The DNA for the CDR3 is TGTGCCCCTTTCGCGGGAGGTTTAGAGACCCAGTACTTC. The encoded protein is CAPFAGGLETQYF.

The sample holds a few counts of this clonotype. The genes are TRBV24-1 and TRBJ2-5, with D perhaps matching TRBD1 (6 bases). There are 16 residues in the CDR3. V shed 3 bases and J shed 5 bases, with 18 bases lying between them. Per germline, CDR1 KGHDR and CDR2 SFDVKD. The CDR3 protein is CATSDPLQGTGETQYF. CDR3 nucleotides: TGTGCCACCAGTGATCCTCTACAGGGTACGGGGGAGACCCAGTACTTC.

This clonotype has a count of ten or more. The CDR3 sequence: CASRGGWTEAFF. Written as DNA, the CDR3 is TGCGCCAGCAGGGGAGGGTGGACTGAAGCTTTCTTT. This chain uses TRBV5-1 with TRBJ1-1; no reliable D call. This CDR3 contains 12 residues. The germline V and J ends were trimmed by 5 bases and 5 bases, with 10 bases remaining between them. CDR1 is SGHRS, CDR2 YFSETQ, per germline.

In its sample, this clonotype was seen once. The V and J genes are TRBV7-9 and TRBJ2-7; 7 positions match TRBD1. Germline V gene lookup returns CDR1 SEHNR and CDR2 FQNEAQ (reference sequence). Trimming took 4 bases from V and 5 from J; bases not matched to a gene: 5. The CDR3 is 13 residues long. The CDR3 sequence is CASSYRDSDEQYF. For the CDR3, the DNA is TGTGCCAGCAGCTACCGGGACAGCGACGAGCAGTACTTC.

The V and J genes are TRBV20-1 and TRBJ2-5; TRBD2 matches 10 bases. V was pared by 0 bases and J by 2 bases, with 6 bases of the junction left unmatched. The V gene's germline CDR1 is DFQATT and CDR2 SNEGSKA (reference sequence). This CDR3 region has 16 residues. The CDR3 coding sequence is TGCAGTGCTAGAGATCTTAGGACTAGCGGACAAGAGACCCAGTACTTC. Residues: CSARDLRTSGQETQYF.

This clonotype has at least ten counts. J is TRBJ1-5 and V is TRBV20-1; 8 bases are shared with TRBD1. Germline V gene data show CDR1 as DFQATT and CDR2 as SNEGSKA (reference sequence). This CDR3 spans 14 amino acids. V trimming: 0 bases; J trimming: 2 bases; junction bases outside the gene matches: 0. The CDR3 DNA reads TGCAGTGCTAGAGAGGACAGGGGCAATCAGCCCCAGCATTTT. Translating gives CSAREDRGNQPQHF.

This clonotype was picked up a small number of times. The chain carries TRBV6-5 and TRBJ2-7; D unresolved. V was clipped by 8 bases and J by 5 bases, with 10 bases between them. This CDR3 comprises 11 residues. CDR1 and CDR2 from the germline V gene are MNHEY and SVGAGI. For the CDR3, the DNA is TGTGCCAGCGCAAGGGCCGACGAGCAGTACTTC. It specifies CASARADEQYF.

The CDR3 sequence is CASSWTGHLEQYF. In DNA form, the CDR3 reads TGTGCCAGCAGTTGGACAGGCCACTTGGAGCAGTACTTC. The chain employs TRBV27 and TRBJ2-7, with 7 bases fitting TRBD1. Germline V gives CDR1 MNHEY, CDR2 SMNVEV (reference sequence). V lost 4 bases to trimming and J lost 7 bases; unmatched junction nucleotides: 7. CDR3 length: 13 amino acids.

This clonotype was found many times. This chain connects TRBV20-1 to TRBJ1-5; D might be TRBD1 (6 bases). This CDR3 has 14 residues. Germline V gene sequence: CDR1 DFQATT, CDR2 SNEGSKA (reference sequence). V lost 4 bases and J 7 bases, leaving 17 bases between the germline ends. As DNA, the CDR3 is TGCAGTGCTACCCCAACAGGGTCAGCACAGCCCCAGCATTTT. Translating it yields CSATPTGSAQPQHF.

This clonotype appeared a few times. The chain carries TRBV5-1 and TRBJ2-1, with 10 bases lining up with TRBD2. V lost 4 bases, J lost 4 bases, and 8 bases stayed unmatched. The CDR3 spans 16 residues. From germline, CDR1 is SGHRS and CDR2 YFSETQ. CDR3 protein: CASSTGGTSVYNEQFF. The CDR3 region has the DNA TGCGCCAGCAGCACGGGGGGGACTAGCGTGTACAATGAGCAGTTCTTC.

This chain joins TRBV4-2 and TRBJ2-3; 9 bases line up with TRBD2. Germline V gene data show CDR1 as LGHNA and CDR2 as YNFKEQ. V shed 1 base, J shed 0 bases, and the junction held 2 bases outside the gene matches. The CDR3 consists of 16 residues. DNA of the CDR3: TGTGCCAGCAGCCAAGTCACTAGCGGGAGCACAGATACGCAGTATTTT. This translates into CASSQVTSGSTDTQYF.

This clonotype showed up many times. The chain uses TRBV6-1 and TRBJ2-1; tentatively, D is TRBD2 (6 bases). This CDR3 has 16 residues. With 1 base removed from V and 5 bases from J, the gap between germline ends came to 15 bases. Germline V CDR1 and CDR2: MNHNS, SASEGT. CDR3 residues: CASSEESGTGNNEQFF. The CDR3 DNA sequence: TGTGCCAGCAGTGAAGAGTCAGGGACTGGTAACAATGAGCAGTTCTTC.

At least ten counts were recorded for this clonotype. The rearrangement links TRBV20-1 to TRBJ2-1; 9 bases line up with TRBD2. Per the germline V gene, CDR1 is DFQATT and CDR2 is SNEGSKA (reference sequence). This CDR3 has 14 residues. V lost 3 bases, J lost 9 bases, and 9 bases stayed unmatched. CDR3 protein: CSARRASGISEQFF. In DNA, the CDR3 is TGCAGTGCTAGGCGGGCTAGCGGGATTTCTGAGCAGTTCTTC.

The J gene is TRBJ2-1, the V gene TRBV6-1; 12 bases agree with TRBD2. Per the germline V gene, CDR1 is MNHNS and CDR2 is SASEGT. V shed 5 bases and J 7 bases; nucleotides not matched to a gene: 9. This CDR3 has 16 amino acids. The CDR3 is CASSLRLAGVANEQFF. The CDR3 DNA sequence: TGTGCCAGCAGTCTCCGACTAGCGGGAGTAGCAAATGAGCAGTTCTTC.

This clonotype has a count of ten or more. J is TRBJ2-5 and V is TRBV5-4, with 11 nucleotides matching TRBD2. CDR3 length equals 15 residues. In germline, CDR1 is SGHNT, CDR2 YYREEE (reference sequence). V shed 4 bases, J shed 2 bases, and the junction held 4 bases outside the gene matches. Here the CDR3 DNA reads TGTGCCAGCAGCCAAACTAGCGGGAGTCAAGAGACCCAGTACTTC. It is translated as CASSQTSGSQETQYF.

This sequence joins TRBV27 and TRBJ2-7; 9 bases fit TRBD1. The V gene's germline CDR1 is MNHEY and CDR2 SMNVEV (reference sequence). V was clipped by 2 bases and J by 3 bases; unmatched bases: 5. This CDR3 is 15 amino acids long. CDR3 in amino acids: CASSLSGTGIYEQYF. The CDR3, as DNA: TGTGCCAGCAGTTTAAGCGGGACAGGGATCTACGAGCAGTACTTC.

The gene calls are TRBV7-9 and TRBJ2-5, with TRBD1 matching 8 bases. The CDR3 extends over 14 amino acids. Germline CDR1 reads SEHNR; CDR2 reads FQNEAQ (reference sequence). With 5 bases clipped from V and 4 bases from J, the junction kept 6 bases outside the gene matches. The CDR3 DNA follows: TGTGCCAGCAGCGGACCCGGGACAGGAGAGACCCAGTACTTC. Translating it yields CASSGPGTGETQYF.

This clonotype appeared a few times. V usage is TRBV12-3 or TRBV12-4 and J usage is TRBJ2-5; no reliable D call. The CDR3 is 14 residues long. V lost 2 bases to trimming and J lost 5 bases, with 12 bases between them. CDR3: CASSLRSGFETQYF. CDR3 sequence (DNA): TGTGCCAGCAGTTTAAGGTCCGGTTTTGAGACCCAGTACTTC.

Note on this clonotype: With a much larger clone just one base away, this may be a read error. The conserved phenylalanine or tryptophan normally closing the CDR3 is absent here, so this likely arose from a read error. V is TRBV20-1 and J is TRBJ1-6, with D uncertain. The CDR3 sequence is 14 residues long. Trimming removed 3 bases at V and 8 bases at J, with 14 bases between. Germline CDR1 DFQATT, CDR2 SNEGSKA (reference sequence). This chain's CDR3 is CSARVQAQDSPLHC. DNA for the CDR3: TGCAGTGCTAGGGTCCAGGCCCAGGATTCACCCCTCCACTGT.